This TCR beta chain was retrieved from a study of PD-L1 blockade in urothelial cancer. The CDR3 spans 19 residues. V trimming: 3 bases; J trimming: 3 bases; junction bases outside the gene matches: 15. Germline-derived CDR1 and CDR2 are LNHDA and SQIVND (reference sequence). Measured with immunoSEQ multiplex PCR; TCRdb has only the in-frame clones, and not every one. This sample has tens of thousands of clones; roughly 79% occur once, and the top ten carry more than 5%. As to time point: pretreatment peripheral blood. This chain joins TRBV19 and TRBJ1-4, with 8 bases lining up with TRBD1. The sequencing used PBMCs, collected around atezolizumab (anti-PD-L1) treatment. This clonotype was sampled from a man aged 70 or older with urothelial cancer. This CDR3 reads CASSIPLGQGNPANEKLFF. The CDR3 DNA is TGTGCCAGTAGTATCCCGCTTGGACAGGGCAATCCCGCTAATGAAAAACTGTTTTTT. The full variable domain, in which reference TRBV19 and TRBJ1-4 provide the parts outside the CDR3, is DGGITQSPKYLFRKEGQNVTLSCEQNLNHDAMYWYRQDPGQGLRLIYYSQIVNDFQKGDIAEGYSVSREKKESFPLTVTSAQKNPTAFYLCASSIPLGQGNPANEKLFFGSGTQLSVL.